This T cell receptor (beta chain) was retrieved from a study of shared clonotypes between healthy human individuals. This CDR3 comprises 10 residues. Trimming took off 6 bases at V and 5 bases at J, with 7 bases between the two ends. Germline V lookup: CDR1 SQVTM, CDR2 ANQGSEA. Comments on this clone: Its specificity is not known.

Study observations and caveats: Clonotypes shared by all four sorted-subset donors had higher generation probabilities than non-shared clonotypes. An expected dependence of interdonor clonotype sharing on sequencing depth was noted.

TCRdb keeps only in-frame clones here, not all; method: immunoSEQ multiplex PCR. The sample has a few million clones; just over 90% are singletons. The TCR originated in a man younger than 30 in good health. The chain links TRBV29-1 to TRBJ2-5; D unresolved. Source material: naive CD4+ T cells sorted from blood. Subset described: CD45RA+ positively selected. CDR3 protein: CSVRSETQYF. The CDR3 DNA reads as TGCAGCGTACGCTCGGAGACCCAGTACTTC.